The TCR beta chain described here comes from a study of T cells after yellow fever vaccination. On the study more broadly: Fractions containing few cells were prepared with SMART-Seq v4 Ultra Low Input. Study findings and constraints: The secondary response was weaker but peaked faster, day 5 versus 15.

TCRdb independently ran MiXCR on the 5' RACE reads; one entry per CDR3 protein. The sample has some 320,000 distinct CDR3 sequences, 7.5% to 9% seen once. Note on this clonotype: Its matching antigen is unknown.

This sample comprised PBMCs, obtained on the day of the first yellow fever vaccination. The source of this sequence is a man younger than 35 who received the YFV17D yellow fever vaccine.

CDR3 residues: CSAPQGAGYGYTF. CDR3 sequence (DNA): TGCAGTGCCCCCCAGGGGGCAGGGTATGGCTACACCTTC. This sequence joins TRBV20-1 and TRBJ1-2, with 8 bases matching TRBD1. Germline V lookup: CDR1 DFQATT, CDR2 SNEGSKA (reference sequence). The CDR3 runs to 13 residues. V shed 6 bases, J shed 5 bases, and the junction held 8 bases outside the gene matches.